The TCR beta chain under discussion was sequenced for a study of blood T cell repertoires in COVID-19. Study overall: In each case, the material was cDNA or gDNA derived from T cells, B-cell-depleted T cells, or PBMCs.

During the 2 weeks before they entered the study, exposed participants had met someone with a PCR-confirmed or clinician-diagnosed COVID-19 case. Per germline, CDR1 MNHEY and CDR2 SMNVEV (reference sequence). Unmatched junction bases numbered 13, after V lost 2 bases and J lost 6 bases. This CDR3 is 17 amino acids long. Original processing notes: By means of reference gene primer amplification, nucleated cell counts were estimated. Repertoires were generated with immunoSEQ multiplex PCR, while TCRdb's copy carries only in-frame clones and drops some. The DNA was the basis for D and trimming; V, J and clone size are from that table. Among about 350,000 clones, roughly 86% were seen once, and the ten largest hold around 0.92%.

The rearrangement joins TRBV27 to TRBJ2-1; TRBD2 matches at 7 bases. The TCR comes from a woman aged 30 to 39 who had been exposed to COVID-19. The sequencing sample was made of PBMCs or T cells enriched from blood (not recorded which). CDR3 nucleotide sequence: TGTGCCAGCAGTTTAGGACCCCTGGGCGGGAGTTTCAATGAGCAGTTCTTC. It encodes CASSLGPLGGSFNEQFF.